What follows describes a single TCR beta chain. The data were taken from a study of CD8 T cells in Susac syndrome. The CDR3 covers 12 residues. V lost 6 bases, J lost 5 bases, and 11 bases lay in between. Germline V CDR1 and CDR2: MNHNY, SVGAGI (reference sequence). The RNA input was roughly 0.45 to 1 ug, and it was reverse transcribed with random hexamers. MiXCR, applied by TCRdb to the immunoSEQ multiplex PCR reads, yields one record per CDR3 protein. Of about 180,000 distinct CDR3 sequences listed, approximately 95% were seen once; the top ten hold about 0.093%. Bulk CD8+ and CD4+ cells came from magnetic negative isolation; CD8+ TEMRA by FACS.

Sequencing input: CD4+ T cells from PBMCs. The TCR originated in a human donor with multiple sclerosis. The V and J genes are TRBV6-6 and TRBJ2-7; D gene uncertain. CDR3 sequence (DNA): TGTGCCAGCAGAAAAGGTGTACACGAGCAGTACTTC. Protein: CASRKGVHEQYF.